The 5 T cell receptor beta chains in this list originate from one sample, sequenced in a study of T cell responses to AZD1222 COVID-19 vaccine. This table comes from immunoSEQ multiplex PCR, and its TCRdb copy is limited to in-frame clones, with some not included. The repertoire holds 98,000 or so clones, around 84% seen once, with around 14% in the top ten. Sequenced here: peripheral blood, sampled 28 days after the second AZD1222 dose. The receptors stem from an adult who received the AZD1222 COVID-19 vaccine.

This chain links TRBV18 with TRBJ2-2; D may be TRBD2 (6 bases). The CDR3 covers 14 residues. Between the trimmed V and J ends, which lost 8 bases and 0 bases, there was a span of 10 bases. The germline V gene has CDR1 KGHSH and CDR2 LQKENI. The CDR3 nucleotides read TGTGCCAGCCACCGCGGGACGAACACCGGGGAGCTGTTTTTT. This translates into CASHRGTNTGELFF.

The chain carries TRBV7-2 and TRBJ2-7; D is uncertain. This CDR3 spans 15 amino acids. V dropped 4 bases and J dropped 2 bases, with 15 bases sitting between them. Germline V gene lookup returns CDR1 SGHTA and CDR2 FQGNSA. The CDR3 DNA follows: TGTGCCAGCAGCTGGACCTCGGACGGAACCTACGAGCAGTACTTC. It specifies CASSWTSDGTYEQYF.

V usage is TRBV19 and J usage is TRBJ1-2, with D hard to call. Germline assignment: CDR1 LNHDA and CDR2 SQIVND (reference sequence). The CDR3 is 13 amino acids. Trimming took off 3 bases at V and 2 bases at J, with 7 bases between the two ends. This chain's CDR3 is CASSITVNYGYTF. For the CDR3, the DNA is TGTGCCAGTAGTATTACAGTCAACTATGGCTACACCTTC. Full variable domain (rest looked up from reference TRBV19 and TRBJ1-2): DGGITQSPKYLFRKEGQNVTLSCEQNLNHDAMYWYRQDPGQGLRLIYYSQIVNDFQKGDIAEGYSVSREKKESFPLTVTSAQKNPTAFYLCASSITVNYGYTFGSGTRLTVV.

The J gene is TRBJ2-7, the V gene TRBV11-2; no firm D call. The CDR3 is made up of 13 amino acids. V was cut by 1 base and J by 4 bases, with 8 bases left in between. Germline V CDR1 and CDR2: SGHAT, FQNNGV. The CDR3 region is CASSLVAGYEQYF. DNA for the CDR3: TGTGCCAGCAGCTTAGTTGCCGGGTACGAGCAGTACTTC. The variable domain in full, with the rest retrieved from reference TRBV11-2 and TRBJ2-7, is EAGVAQSPRYKIIEKRQSVAFWCNPISGHATLYWYQQILGQGPKLLIQFQNNGVVDDSQLPKDRFSAERLKGVDSTLKIQPAKLEDSAVYLCASSLVAGYEQYFGPGTRLTVT.

The sample holds one count of this clone. The rearrangement joins TRBV6-4 to TRBJ2-7; 7 bases are shared with TRBD1. The CDR3 is 18 amino acids. Germline CDR1 is MRHNA and CDR2 is SNTAGT. The ends lost 4 bases at V and 3 bases at J; junction bases unmatched: 18. CDR3 sequence (DNA): TGTGCCAGCAGTGTTGGGACAGCCCTTCCTGATATCAACTACGAGCAGTACTTC. Protein: CASSVGTALPDINYEQYF.